Each of the 3 T cell receptor beta chains below was sequenced from the same sample in a study of beta chain features in type 1 diabetes listed by TCRdb under 2018. Antigens for these TCRs are unknown. Broader findings and caveats from the paper: Type 1 diabetes patients showed a moderate but significant shortening of TCRB CDR3 length in all four CD4+ subsets.

Library creation used the immunoSEQ multiplex PCR assay. All of the isolated RNA was reverse transcribed with the High Capacity cDNA Reverse Transcription Kit, so expressed TCRB transcripts were sequenced. Here the immuneACCESS table is served through TCRdb, limited to in-frame sequences with V and J called. Missing clones are a known gap in these copies; in checked studies unresolved V genes cover under half, and the rest lacks a known reason. Present in this sample are 250,000 to 300,000 clones, around 24% of which were seen just once. Together, the top ten hold roughly 0.011% of the sample. Sample: naive CD4+ T cells from blood. The intended sense of this specimen's cell subset or site label: true naive CD4+ T cells. The receptor set was obtained from a woman in her twenties or thirties with type 1 diabetes.

This chain connects TRBV29-1 to TRBJ2-1; TRBD2 agrees at 16 bases. This CDR3 contains 16 residues. Germline V gene sequence: CDR1 SQVTM, CDR2 ANQGSEA. With 6 bases clipped from V and 2 bases from J, the junction kept 4 bases outside the gene matches. The CDR3 reads CSVGLAGGGAYNEQFF. CDR3 bases: TGCAGCGTGGGACTAGCGGGAGGGGGCGCCTACAATGAGCAGTTCTTC.

The chain is built from TRBV5-1 and TRBJ2-1; possibly TRBD2 for D (6 bases). CDR1 and CDR2 from the germline V gene are SGHRS and YFSETQ. This CDR3 contains 16 residues. V was shortened by 0 bases and J by 2 bases, with 12 bases between the two germline ends. The CDR3 DNA reads TGCGCCAGCAGCTTGGCCCTTGGAGGGGCCTACAATGAGCAGTTCTTC. Its protein product is CASSLALGGAYNEQFF.

This clone has only a few counts. V gene TRBV29-1 combines with J gene TRBJ1-2, with D possibly being TRBD1 (6 bases). CDR3 size: 13 residues. The V and J ends lost 3 bases and 5 bases respectively, with 13 bases between them. Germline CDR1 SQVTM, CDR2 ANQGSEA. The CDR3 DNA is TGCAGCGTTGAGCCAGGACAGACGTATGGCTACACCTTC. This codes for CSVEPGQTYGYTF.